The TCR beta chain under discussion was sequenced for a study of beta chain features in type 1 diabetes. This clone was seen only a few times. Its specificity is not known. The junction departs from germline at one end; a sequencing error may be responsible. The CDR3 consists of 13 residues. Per germline, CDR1 SGHAT and CDR2 FQNNGV. Of the isolated RNA, all was reverse transcribed, and so the sequenced material was expressed TCRB transcripts. The average output of naive, central memory and regulatory T cell samples was several million reads. TCRdb's table, derived via immunoSEQ multiplex PCR, lists solely in-frame clones and lacks some. The profile shows over 200,000 clones, approximately 10% of them singletons. Sorting based on CD45RO/CCR7/CD25/CD127/CD95/CD27 separated CD4+ naive, central memory, regulatory and stem cell-like memory cells. Whole-study findings and limits: There was no resolution here of whether HLA type influences TCRB rearrangement. Patients with Type 1 diabetes showed moderately but significantly shorter TCRB CDR3s in all four CD4+ subsets. TCRB repertoires of naive, central memory and Treg cells appeared more similar among patients than among healthy donors.

The sequenced material came from naive CD4+ T cells from blood. V and J are TRBV11-2 and TRBJ1-1; D gene unclear. This TCR was sampled from a man aged 25 to 40 with type 1 diabetes. The chain's CDR3 is CASSLVEYTGAFF. The CDR3 region has the DNA TGTGCCAGCAGCTTAGTGGAGTATACTGGAGCTTTCTTT.